Below, 6 T cell receptor beta chains from the same sample are listed, as sequenced in a study of blood T cell repertoires in COVID-19. Repertoires were generated with immunoSEQ multiplex PCR, while TCRdb's copy carries only in-frame clones and drops some. The sample has around 300,000 clones; approximately 89% are singletons. Sequenced: PBMCs or T cells enriched from blood (not recorded which). These receptors originate from an older woman who had recovered from COVID-19.

This chain joins TRBV5-5 and TRBJ1-6; D is uncertain. The V end was cut by 1 base, the J end by 0 bases, with 8 bases between. The CDR3 is made up of 16 amino acids. Per the germline V gene, CDR1 is SGHKS and CDR2 is YYEKEE (reference sequence). CDR3 loop: CASSLLGSSYNSPLHF. The CDR3 nucleotides are TGTGCCAGCAGCTTGCTGGGCAGCTCCTATAATTCACCCCTCCACTTT.

The chain combines TRBV3-1 (or the pseudogene TRBV3-2) with TRBJ2-7; maybe TRBD1 (6 bases). The germline V gene has CDR1 LGHDT and CDR2 YNNKEL (reference sequence). V was shortened by 5 bases and J by 0 bases, with 14 bases between the two germline ends. This CDR3 has 15 residues. The CDR3 is CASSGRDKSSYEQYF. The CDR3 region has the DNA TGTGCCAGCAGCGGTAGGGACAAGTCCTCCTACGAGCAGTACTTC.

The chain links TRBV6-2 or TRBV6-3 to TRBJ2-7; D call uncertain. This CDR3 comprises 14 residues. Germline-derived CDR1 and CDR2 are MNHEY and SVGEGT. Deletions cut 6 bases from V and 6 bases from J, with 18 bases between. CDR3: CASSPDINASEQYF. Written as DNA, the CDR3 is TGTGCCAGCAGCCCCGACATTAACGCGAGCGAGCAGTACTTC.

The gene calls are TRBV5-1 and TRBJ2-1; 12 bases match TRBD2. Losses at the gene ends were 3 bases for V and 6 bases for J; bases not matched to a gene: 7. Germline CDR1 reads SGHRS; CDR2 reads YFSETQ. This CDR3 has 16 residues. The chain's CDR3 is CASSSALAGGFNEQFF. The DNA for the CDR3 is TGCGCCAGCAGCTCCGCCCTAGCGGGGGGGTTCAATGAGCAGTTCTTC.

The J gene is TRBJ1-1, the V gene TRBV19, with 9 bases fitting TRBD1. CDR1 is LNHDA and CDR2 is SQIVND in the germline V gene (reference sequence). This CDR3 region has 17 residues. The ends lost 5 bases at V and 4 bases at J; junction bases unmatched: 14. CDR3 sequence reads: CASSPTLGQGWFTEAFF. The CDR3 DNA follows: TGTGCCAGTAGTCCCACCCTCGGACAGGGGTGGTTCACTGAAGCTTTCTTT.

The rearrangement uses TRBV19 and TRBJ2-5, with 8 bases fitting TRBD2. J was trimmed by 5 bases and V by 8 bases; bases with no gene match: 10. Germline V CDR1 and CDR2: LNHDA, SQIVND (reference sequence). The CDR3 extends over 14 amino acids. The CDR3 nucleotides are TGTGCCAGTCACAAAGCGGGGGTTTGGGAGACCCAGTACTTC. It translates to CASHKAGVWETQYF.